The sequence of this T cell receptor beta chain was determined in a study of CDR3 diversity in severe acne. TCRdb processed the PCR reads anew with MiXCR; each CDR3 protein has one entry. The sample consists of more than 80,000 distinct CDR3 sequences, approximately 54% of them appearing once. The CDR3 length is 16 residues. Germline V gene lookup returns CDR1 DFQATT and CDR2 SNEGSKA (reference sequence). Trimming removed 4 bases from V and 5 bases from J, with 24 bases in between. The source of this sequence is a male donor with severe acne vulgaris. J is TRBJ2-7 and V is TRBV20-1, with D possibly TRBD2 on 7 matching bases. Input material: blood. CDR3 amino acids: CSATSIPPGEGNEQYF. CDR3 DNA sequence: TGCAGTGCTACAAGCATTCCTCCAGGGGAGGGGAACGAGCAGTACTTC.